This TCR beta chain originates from a study of blood T cell repertoires in COVID-19. In the study overall: The United States, Italy and Spain were the sources of the acute and convalescent COVID-19 samples. The analysed material was cDNA or gDNA that came from T cells, B-cell-depleted T cells, or PBMCs.

Enrolled during active infection, Seattle patients were then followed longitudinally. In the original workflow: Using reference gene primer amplification, nucleated cell counts were estimated. Sequencing was performed with immunoSEQ multiplex PCR; in TCRdb, only in-frame clones are kept and a portion is missing. That table is the source of V, J and clone size, and D and trimming were worked out from the DNA. Found here are 350,000 or so clones, around nine tenths of them singletons; the top ten hold 3% to 4.5%. Germline V gene sequence: CDR1 SGHDN, CDR2 FVKESK. V was cut by 3 bases and J by 4 bases, with 7 bases left in between. The CDR3 has 14 amino acids.

This sequence joins TRBV14 and TRBJ1-6; D is ambiguous. Sequencing input: peripheral blood. The clonotype originates from a woman aged 55-75 years with COVID-19, enrolled during active disease. The CDR3 reads CASSQGGYNSPLHF. CDR3 DNA sequence: TGTGCCAGCAGCCAGGGAGGTTATAATTCACCCCTCCACTTT.